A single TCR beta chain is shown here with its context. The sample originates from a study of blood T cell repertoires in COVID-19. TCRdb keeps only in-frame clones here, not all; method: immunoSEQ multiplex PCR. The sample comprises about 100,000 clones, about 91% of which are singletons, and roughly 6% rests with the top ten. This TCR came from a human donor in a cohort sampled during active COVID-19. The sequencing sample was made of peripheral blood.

The CDR3 protein is CASSVDRNYGYTF. The CDR3, as DNA: TGTGCCAGCTCAGTCGACAGGAACTATGGCTACACCTTC. The chain is built from TRBV18 and TRBJ1-2, with D perhaps matching TRBD1 (6 bases). V dropped 5 bases and J dropped 2 bases, with 9 bases sitting between them. This CDR3 has 13 amino acids. Germline V gives CDR1 KGHSH, CDR2 LQKENI.